This is a list of T cell receptor beta chains from one sample in a study of T cells in Graves' hyperthyroidism and ophthalmopathy. TCRdb ran MiXCR on the multiplex PCR reads and lists one entry per CDR3 protein. The table has 300,000 to 450,000 distinct CDR3 sequences, roughly 15% seen once. Sequencing used blood. These receptors all come from a woman in her twenties or thirties with Graves' ophthalmopathy. CDR3s include the opening cysteine and the closing phenylalanine or tryptophan. Expanded clones are given a class, and other clones once, few, many or no size at all.

CDR3 protein,J gene,clone size,V gene
CASSFGGAETQYF,TRBJ2-5,many,TRBV12-3/TRBV12-4
CAGRSPVYGYTF,TRBJ1-2,.,TRBV28
CASSVSGVSSYEQYF,TRBJ2-7,many,TRBV9
CSARAGIDGYTF,TRBJ1-2,many,TRBV20-1
CASSGGASRNTGELFF,TRBJ2-2,many,TRBV5-8
CSAREPPSGGWEQFF,TRBJ2-1,.,TRBV20-1
CASRSWGQGNTGELFF,TRBJ2-2,many,TRBV2
CASTLAGGQETQYF,TRBJ2-5,many,TRBV13
CSALPGGSWDTQYF,TRBJ2-3,.,TRBV20-1
CASSTGTGGNQPQHF,TRBJ1-5,many,TRBV19
CASILAANTGELFF,TRBJ2-2,many,TRBV6-1
CASSEVRLAGEETQYF,TRBJ2-5,many,TRBV2
CASSLGSHSNQPQHF,TRBJ1-5,many,TRBV5-1
CASSQVSLAGGPSDTQYF,TRBJ2-3,many,TRBV3-1
CSAQKGRAGRQETQYF,TRBJ2-5,many,TRBV20-1
CASSLEIFETQYF,TRBJ2-5,many,TRBV11-3
CASSQAGRGWASNSPLHF,TRBJ1-6,many,TRBV4-1
CASSLQASSYEQYF,TRBJ2-7,many,TRBV7-2
CASSQTGTSGAKWYEQYF,TRBJ2-7,few,TRBV3-1
CASSLSRAGSNQPQHF,TRBJ1-5,many,TRBV28
CASSQDVALATETQYF,TRBJ2-5,few,TRBV4-1
CATRTGNEQYF,TRBJ2-7,.,TRBV9
CASSAYRDRFSYEQYF,TRBJ2-7,many,TRBV3-1
CSASGSGREPDEQYF,TRBJ2-7,.,TRBV20-1